The source of this T cell receptor beta chain is a study of post-analysis software for immune sequencing data (dated by TCRdb to the mid-2010s). With regard to the full study: Recorded disease courses included relapsing-remitting, secondary progressive and progressive-relapsing multiple sclerosis, with some patients lacking subtype annotation. Patient repertoires were compared against roughly 12 previously published healthy control repertoires from donors aged about 6 to 28 years. A subset of samples was prepared in parallel using single-end sample barcoding, then pooled and co-amplified after Illumina adapter ligation.

This clonotype is a singleton in its sample. The antigen this receptor binds is unknown. No much larger clone exists at a distance of one base, and base qualities are not known. TCR beta repertoires were profiled from peripheral blood of roughly 13 young patients with multiple sclerosis to demonstrate the VDJtools post-analysis software. The patients with multiple sclerosis were children and adolescents between 6 and 15 years of age. Library creation used PCR. This sample was sequenced with an Illumina HiSeq 2500. To reduce PCR and sequencing biases, unique molecular identifiers were incorporated into the TCR beta cDNA libraries. Some 500,000 cDNA molecules were obtained per 1 to 10 million input T cells, so each molecule approximated one T cell. The patient libraries were prepared and sequenced with the same protocol used for the earlier healthy control dataset. Samples belonging to the same batch were prepared together, multiplexed and sequenced on a shared HiSeq lane. Per the source publication's procedure: MIGEC was used to process the raw barcoded reads, and molecular identifier groups with only a single read were discarded before consensus assembly and CDR3 extraction. VDJtools was used for post-analysis of the clonotype tables, and diversity was normalized by down-sampling every dataset to the size of the smallest sample. In repertoire overlap clustering, CDR3 amino acid sequences, but not nucleotide sequences, were matched to correct batch-related cross-sample contamination. Clones were called with MiXCR by TCRdb after fastp trimmed the public reads at Q25, and only in-frame beta chains were retained. Rows are unified per CDR3 protein, each entry keeping the most common DNA and genes. The V and J calls were not made by the authors but by TCRdb's processing. Here the sample has around 710,000 distinct CDR3 sequences; roughly 50% occur a single time. Roughly 4.9% of the sample goes to the ten largest clones.

From the germline V gene (reference sequence), CDR1 is MNHNY and CDR2 is SVGAGI. The CDR3 sequence holds 15 residues, the cysteine and phenylalanine included. The retained sequence is limited to the CDR3, 45 bases, with the frame set at the first base. Findings and caveats that apply to the study as a whole: Significantly higher frequencies in patients than in controls were found for roughly 5 TRBV segments, including TRBV5-6, TRBV5-1 and TRBV20-1. The multiple sclerosis patient group was slightly younger than the control group. Direct clustering with F measure revealed strong co-clustering of samples prepared in the same batch, which led to a batch-effect correction. Significantly lower normalized Chao1 diversity was found in multiple sclerosis patients than in controls, suggesting substantial peripheral T-cell clonal expansion.

This receptor was obtained from a girl aged 10 to 17 with multiple sclerosis. The sample taken for sequencing was blood. The chain was built from TRBV6-6 and TRBJ2-5, with the D gene call left open. The J call may not be correct, given that the DNA end is closer to TRBJ2-7. For the CDR3, the sequence is CASSLSSVGLDEQYF. The DNA reads as follows: TGTGCCAGCAGCCTCTCGTCTGTAGGTCTAGACGAGCAGTACTTC.